This passage covers 23 T cell receptor beta chains from one sample sequenced in a study of CXCR3-negative and CXCR3-positive naive CD8 T cells. With UMI labels, 5' RACE was used to prepare the TRB cDNA libraries. TCRdb reprocessed the 5' RACE reads; each CDR3 protein has one entry and no DNA is given. This repertoire comprises approximately 66,000 distinct CDR3 sequences; its ten largest clones make up about 1.5%. What was sequenced was naive CXCR3- CD8+ T cells from blood. Subset: CD45RO-CCR7+CD27+CD95- naive CD8+ T cells lacking CXCR3 (TNR3-). All receptors derive from a human donor in good health. Some clones in this sample may be carry-over from other donors' samples.

The chain employs TRBV6-1 and TRBJ2-2; TCRdb designates TRBD1, a call that cannot be tested without DNA. This CDR3 contains 18 residues. The germline gives CDR1 MNHNS, CDR2 SASEGT. The CDR3 is CASSEALLGGYDTGELFF.

V and J are TRBV12-3 or TRBV12-4 and TRBJ2-2; no DNA is available, so the TRBD1 call from TCRdb remains unchecked. There are 13 residues in the CDR3. CDR3 loop: CASWGARTGELFF.

V is TRBV11-2 and J is TRBJ2-3; there is no DNA to check the TCRdb D call of TRBD1. This CDR3 is 15 amino acids long. Germline CDR1 is SGHAT and CDR2 is FQNNGV. CDR3 sequence reads: CASSLPGGREDTQYF.

The V call is TRBV3-1, the J call TRBJ2-7; TCRdb proposes TRBD2, but this gene call is untestable without DNA. CDR1 and CDR2 (germline): LGHDT, YNNKEL (reference sequence). CDR3 length: 15 residues. This chain's CDR3 is CASSQVGGRVDEQYF.

The chain recombines TRBV27 with TRBJ2-1; checking the TCRdb D call of TRBD1 is not possible without DNA. The CDR3 sequence is 15 residues long. In germline, CDR1 is MNHEY, CDR2 SMNVEV (reference sequence). CDR3 amino acids: CASTPGGDNYNEQFF.

This chain connects TRBV11-2 to TRBJ1-5. CDR1 and CDR2 from the germline V gene are SGHAT and FQNNGV. This CDR3 is built from 12 residues. The CDR3 region is CASSLGGQPQHF.

This sequence joins TRBV5-5 and TRBJ1-2; the D call of TRBD1 rests on TCRdb alone, since no DNA is present to check it. The V gene's germline CDR1 is SGHKS and CDR2 YYEKEE (reference sequence). The CDR3 has 13 amino acids. The CDR3 loop reads CASIRGANYGYTF.

V usage is TRBV29-1 and J usage is TRBJ2-7; TCRdb designates TRBD1, a call that cannot be tested without DNA. CDR3 length equals 16 residues. Looked up from germline, CDR1 is SQVTM and CDR2 is ANQGSEA. The chain's CDR3 is CSVEGVTAESFYEQYF.

This chain links TRBV20-1 with TRBJ2-1; absent DNA, TCRdb's TRBD1 call cannot be checked. The V gene's germline CDR1 is DFQATT and CDR2 SNEGSKA (reference sequence). The CDR3 is made up of 16 amino acids. The CDR3 protein is CSARDGTGVPYNEQFF.

The rearrangement links TRBV7-9 to TRBJ1-1. This CDR3 region has 11 residues. The germline gives CDR1 SEHNR, CDR2 FQNEAQ (reference sequence). CDR3 region: CASSLGMGAFF.

The V gene is TRBV21-1, the J gene TRBJ2-5; TCRdb's D gene call, TRBD2, goes unchecked for lack of DNA. TRBV21-1 is a pseudogene segment. The CDR3 consists of 15 residues. The CDR3 loop reads CASSKDREGLETQYF.

The chain combines TRBV10-2 with TRBJ1-5; the D call of TRBD1 rests on TCRdb alone, since no DNA is present to check it. Germline-derived CDR1 and CDR2 are WSHSY and SAAADI. The CDR3 runs 13 residues. The CDR3 region is CASSESGGQPQHF.

The gene calls are TRBV15 and TRBJ2-2. The V gene's germline CDR1 is LNHNV and CDR2 YYDKDF (reference sequence). The CDR3 contains 13 residues. CDR3 amino acids: CATSIRSTGELFF.

The chain links TRBV7-9 to TRBJ2-5. The CDR3 loop spans 13 amino acids. Per germline, CDR1 SEHNR and CDR2 FQNEAQ (reference sequence). The CDR3 reads CASRSSAQETQYF. Drawing the rest from reference TRBV7-9 and TRBJ2-5, the complete variable domain is DTGVSQNPRHKITKRGQNVTFRCDPISEHNRLYWYRQTLGQGPEFLTYFQNEAQLEKSRLLSDRFSAERPKGSFSTLEIQRTEQGDSAMYLCASRSSAQETQYFGPGTRLLVL.

The rearrangement uses TRBV5-1 and TRBJ2-7; the TCRdb call, TRBD2, lacks DNA for checking. Germline lookup yields CDR1 SGHRS and CDR2 YFSETQ. This CDR3 has 14 amino acids. The chain's CDR3 is CASSSGPRLEEQYF.

This clonotype is identified as medium-sized from frequency. V is TRBV11-2 and J is TRBJ1-4; TCRdb reports TRBD1, a call that lacks DNA to check it against. Germline assignment: CDR1 SGHAT and CDR2 FQNNGV. There are 13 residues in the CDR3. The chain's CDR3 is CASTGDNNEKLFF.

The gene calls are TRBV12-3 or TRBV12-4 and TRBJ2-7. The CDR3 sequence is 14 residues long. CDR3 amino acids: CASSGSERAYEQYF.

The CDR3 is CASTTGLAGDVSGRVYEQYF. The rearrangement joins TRBV21-1 to TRBJ2-7; TCRdb's D gene call, TRBD2, goes unchecked for lack of DNA. TRBV21-1 is labeled a pseudogene. The CDR3 is 20 amino acids.

The chain employs TRBV29-1 and TRBJ2-5; TCRdb proposes TRBD1, but this gene call is untestable without DNA. This CDR3 spans 15 amino acids. In germline, CDR1 is SQVTM, CDR2 ANQGSEA. CDR3: CSVEDAQGEEETQYF.

This chain uses TRBV7-9 with TRBJ2-1; TCRdb's D gene call, TRBD2, goes unchecked for lack of DNA. The CDR3 has 13 residues. Per the germline V gene, CDR1 is SEHNR and CDR2 is FQNEAQ (reference sequence). The CDR3 reads CASSLLEGNEQFF.

The chain is built from TRBV19 and TRBJ2-1; the D call of TRBD1 rests on TCRdb alone, since no DNA is present to check it. Germline V gives CDR1 LNHDA, CDR2 SQIVND (reference sequence). The CDR3 covers 15 residues. The CDR3 sequence: CASSPTGDPYNEQFF.

The chain is built from TRBV21-1 and TRBJ2-2; TCRdb returns TRBD1, unconfirmable since there is no DNA. TRBV21-1 is tagged as a pseudogene. The CDR3 runs to 18 residues. Here the CDR3 reads CASSKAWTRTRGTGELFF.

V and J are TRBV24-1 and TRBJ2-1; the D call from TCRdb, TRBD2, cannot be confirmed without DNA. The length of the CDR3 is 16 residues. CDR1 KGHDR and CDR2 SFDVKD come from the germline V gene. The CDR3 here is CATSDTGTSGINEQFF.